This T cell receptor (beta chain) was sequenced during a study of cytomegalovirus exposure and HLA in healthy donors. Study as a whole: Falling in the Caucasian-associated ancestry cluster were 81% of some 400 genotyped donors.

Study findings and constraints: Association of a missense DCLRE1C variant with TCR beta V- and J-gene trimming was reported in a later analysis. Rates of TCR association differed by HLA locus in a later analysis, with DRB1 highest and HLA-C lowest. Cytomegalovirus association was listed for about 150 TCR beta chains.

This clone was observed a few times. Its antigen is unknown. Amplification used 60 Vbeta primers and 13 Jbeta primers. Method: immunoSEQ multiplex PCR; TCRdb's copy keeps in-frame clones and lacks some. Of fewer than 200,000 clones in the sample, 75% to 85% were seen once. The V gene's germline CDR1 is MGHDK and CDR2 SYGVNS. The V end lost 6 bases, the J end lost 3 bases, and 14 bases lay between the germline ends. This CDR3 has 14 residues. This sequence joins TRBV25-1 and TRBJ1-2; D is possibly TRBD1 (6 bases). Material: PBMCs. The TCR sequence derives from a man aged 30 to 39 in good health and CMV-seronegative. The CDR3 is CASSRGQSYYGYTF. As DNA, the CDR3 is TGTGCCAGCAGCCGAGGACAGTCTTACTATGGCTACACCTTC.